The source of this T cell receptor beta chain is a study of blood T cell repertoires in COVID-19. Study at large: PBMCs, B-cell-depleted T cells, or T cells provided the cDNA or gDNA that made up the material.

How the authors handled the data: Amplification with reference gene primers provided the estimates of nucleated cell counts. Generated by immunoSEQ multiplex PCR, the TCRdb table keeps only in-frame clones and is missing some. The DNA was the basis for D and trimming; V, J and clone size are from that table. The sample lists under 100,000 clones, about 90% occurring once. This receptor was taken from a male donor with acute or convalescent COVID-19. Sequencing used peripheral blood.

The CDR3 protein is CATSRQAGGTYNEQFF. CDR3 bases: TGTGCCACCAGCAGACAAGCGGGGGGCACCTACAATGAGCAGTTCTTC. The rearrangement joins TRBV15 to TRBJ2-1; 9 bases are shared with TRBD2. The V segment lost 2 bases and the J segment 2 bases; nucleotides outside the gene matches: 4. This CDR3 region has 16 residues. From germline, CDR1 is LNHNV and CDR2 YYDKDF (reference sequence).